These 18 T cell receptor beta chains came from one sample sequenced in a study of regulatory T cells in long-lasting Graves disease. iRepertoire HTBI primers and Arm-PCR of CDR3 regions built TCR beta libraries. TCRdb re-derived calls from the multiplex PCR reads in MiXCR, one entry per CDR3 protein. The repertoire holds about 430,000 distinct CDR3 sequences, with approximately 15% as singletons. The time point denotes: newly diagnosed GD, antithyroid drugs for less than 3 months. The TCR library used RNA extracted from PBMCs. The same data also went into a second study, on T cells in Graves' hyperthyroidism and ophthalmopathy.

The sample consisted of peripheral blood mononuclear cells (PBMCs), taken at new diagnosis, from a patient treated with antithyroid drugs. The origin of the receptors is a woman in her thirties or forties with Graves disease.

This clonotype was detected ten times or more. CDR3 DNA: TGTGCCAGCAGCTTGGTAGTCACCCCTACCTACGAGCAGTACTTC. Its translation is CASSLVVTPTYEQYF. The rearrangement joins TRBV5-5 to TRBJ2-7; the D is unclear. This CDR3 is 15 amino acids long. Germline CDR1 is SGHKS and CDR2 is YYEKEE (reference sequence). Trimming shortened V by 0 bases and J by 2 bases, and 12 bases separated the two germline ends.

The sample holds a few counts of this clonotype. A much larger clone lies a single base off, so this may be a read error. The chain combines TRBV7-8 with TRBJ2-7, with 8 bases fitting TRBD2. This CDR3 region has 16 residues. V shed 0 bases and J 5 bases; nucleotides not matched to a gene: 9. Germline CDR1 is SGHVS and CDR2 is FQNEAQ. In DNA, the CDR3 is TGTGCCAGCAGCTTAGCGTGGACTAGCAGGAGGAACGAGCAGTACTTC. Encoded protein: CASSLAWTSRRNEQYF.

This clonotype was found many times. The rearrangement links TRBV27 to TRBJ1-5; the match to TRBD1 covers 9 bases. The trim removed 6 bases at V and 2 bases at J, leaving 8 bases unmatched. The CDR3 has 16 amino acids. Germline CDR1 is MNHEY and CDR2 is SMNVEV (reference sequence). The chain's CDR3 is CASRHTGGRRNQPQHF. The CDR3 DNA is TGTGCCAGCAGACATACAGGGGGCAGGCGCAATCAGCCCCAGCATTTT.

A word on this clonotype: A read error may explain this, as a much larger clone is one base away. This rearrangement joins TRBV12-3 or TRBV12-4 to TRBJ1-1; D is perhaps TRBD1 (5 bases). This CDR3 contains 11 residues. The V end was cut by 10 bases, the J end by 10 bases, with 16 bases between. For the CDR3, the DNA is TGTGCCAACAGCTGGGGTGGGGGAGCTTTCTTT. Protein: CANSWGGGAFF.

The chain uses TRBV30 and TRBJ2-1, with D unresolved. The CDR3 extends over 11 amino acids. Germline CDR1 GTSNPN, CDR2 SVGIG (reference sequence). V was pared by 2 bases and J by 5 bases, with 4 bases between. CDR3 protein: CAWSFDNEQFF. The CDR3 nucleotides are TGTGCCTGGAGTTTTGACAATGAGCAGTTCTTC.

This clonotype was seen a few times. The chain joins TRBV3-2 to TRBJ2-3. TRBV3-2 is listed as a pseudogene. The CDR3 extends over 17 amino acids. CDR3 bases: TGTGCCAGCAACCGAACCCAATCAGGAAATAGCACAGATACGCAGTATTTT. Encoded protein: CASNRTQSGNSTDTQYF.

This clonotype was recorded at least ten times. The chain has TRBV6-1 and TRBJ2-2; D possibly corresponds to TRBD1 (6 bases). V lost 5 bases and J 4 bases, leaving 11 bases between the germline ends. The CDR3 extends over 14 amino acids. Germline V CDR1 and CDR2: MNHNS, SASEGT. The CDR3 DNA is TGTGCCAGCAGTATAACAGGGCTCACCGGGGAGCTGTTTTTT. Translated: CASSITGLTGELFF.

The CDR3 loop is CSARVGSGPDTQYF. DNA of the CDR3: TGCAGTGCTAGAGTAGGCAGTGGCCCAGATACGCAGTATTTT. The chain carries TRBV20-1 and TRBJ2-3, with D uncertain. The CDR3 has 14 amino acids. Germline lookup yields CDR1 DFQATT and CDR2 SNEGSKA (reference sequence). The V end was cut by 1 base, the J end by 4 bases, with 12 bases between.

This clonotype was found a few times. The chain is built from TRBV5-1 and TRBJ2-7, with 7 bases that match TRBD1. J lost 2 bases, V lost 4 bases, and 21 bases had no gene match. From germline, CDR1 is SGHRS and CDR2 YFSETQ. The CDR3 covers 19 residues. The CDR3 nucleotides read TGCGCCAGCAGCCCCGACTACCGGGACAGCATTCAACGAACCTACGAGCAGTACTTC. It codes for CASSPDYRDSIQRTYEQYF.

This clonotype was seen at least ten times. This chain uses TRBV27 with TRBJ1-1; D possibly corresponds to TRBD1 (6 bases). CDR3 length: 15 amino acids. Per germline, CDR1 MNHEY and CDR2 SMNVEV (reference sequence). V lost 8 bases and J lost 0, with 16 bases in between. This CDR3 reads CASLRQASMNTEAFF. DNA for the CDR3: TGTGCCAGCCTCCGACAGGCGAGCATGAACACTGAAGCTTTCTTT.

This clonotype was observed at least ten times. CDR3 residues: CASSLGTSGSSEQYF. CDR3 coding DNA: TGTGCCAGCAGCTTGGGGACTAGCGGGAGTAGCGAGCAGTACTTC. V usage is TRBV7-2 and J usage is TRBJ2-7; 14 bases agree with TRBD2. The CDR3 contains 15 residues. The junction had 4 bases not matched to a gene; V was cut back by 3 bases and J by 6 bases. Per germline, CDR1 SGHTA and CDR2 FQGNSA.

This clonotype has ten or more counts. The chain combines TRBV28 with TRBJ2-2, with 8 bases matching TRBD1. Per the germline V gene, CDR1 is MDHEN and CDR2 is SYDVKM. The CDR3 contains 15 residues. V lost 6 bases, J lost 0 bases, and 3 bases stayed unmatched. The CDR3 protein is CASRTGGTNTGELFF. Here the CDR3 DNA reads TGTGCCAGCAGAACAGGGGGAACGAACACCGGGGAGCTGTTTTTT.

This clonotype was recorded a few times. The V and J genes are TRBV6-1 and TRBJ1-6, with no clear D. The CDR3 covers 15 residues. V lost 2 bases and J 2 bases, leaving 7 bases between the germline ends. Germline lookup yields CDR1 MNHNS and CDR2 SASEGT. The DNA for the CDR3 is TGTGCCAGCAGTGAAAGGCTAACCTATAATTCACCCCTCCACTTT. This translates into CASSERLTYNSPLHF.

The table lists this clonotype with a few counts. The chain combines TRBV29-1 with TRBJ2-5; TRBD2 might be the D (6 bases). This CDR3 has 16 amino acids. Germline CDR1 is SQVTM and CDR2 is ANQGSEA. The V and J ends lost 1 base and 7 bases respectively, with 22 bases between them. The CDR3: CSVEGSGREEPGTQYF. Written as DNA, the CDR3 is TGCAGCGTTGAAGGCAGTGGCAGGGAGGAACCTGGGACCCAGTACTTC.

V and J are TRBV20-1 and TRBJ2-7; D gene uncertain. CDR3 length: 16 residues. In germline, CDR1 is DFQATT, CDR2 SNEGSKA (reference sequence). The V end was cut by 4 bases, the J end by 2 bases, with 21 bases between. CDR3 coding DNA: TGCAGTGCTATCCTTAGGTCGGCGGAAAATCCCTACGAGCAGTACTTC. Translating it yields CSAILRSAENPYEQYF.

This clonotype has a count of ten or more. The chain combines TRBV28 with TRBJ1-1; D remains ambiguous. There are 13 residues in the CDR3. Germline-derived CDR1 and CDR2 are MDHEN and SYDVKM. Trimming removed 3 bases from V and 4 bases from J, with 9 bases in between. The CDR3 region is CASSFLSGTEAFF. The CDR3 DNA is TGTGCCAGCAGTTTCTTATCGGGCACTGAAGCTTTCTTT.

There are many counts of this clonotype. This rearrangement joins TRBV28 to TRBJ2-2; D is unclear. Germline V gene data show CDR1 as MDHEN and CDR2 as SYDVKM. V lost 4 bases and J lost 4, with 10 bases in between. The CDR3 is 14 residues long. CDR3 amino acids: CASSSPRSTGELFF. CDR3 in DNA: TGTGCCAGCAGTTCACCTAGGAGCACCGGGGAGCTGTTTTTT.

This clonotype has ten or more counts. J is TRBJ2-5 and V is TRBV2, with TRBD1 identical over 8 bases. There are 13 residues in the CDR3. Germline CDR1 is SNHLY and CDR2 is FYNNEI. Trimming removed 7 bases from V and 3 bases from J; junction bases left unmatched: 4. The CDR3 here is CASTATGEETQYF. The CDR3 nucleotides are TGTGCCAGCACTGCGACAGGGGAAGAGACCCAGTACTTC.